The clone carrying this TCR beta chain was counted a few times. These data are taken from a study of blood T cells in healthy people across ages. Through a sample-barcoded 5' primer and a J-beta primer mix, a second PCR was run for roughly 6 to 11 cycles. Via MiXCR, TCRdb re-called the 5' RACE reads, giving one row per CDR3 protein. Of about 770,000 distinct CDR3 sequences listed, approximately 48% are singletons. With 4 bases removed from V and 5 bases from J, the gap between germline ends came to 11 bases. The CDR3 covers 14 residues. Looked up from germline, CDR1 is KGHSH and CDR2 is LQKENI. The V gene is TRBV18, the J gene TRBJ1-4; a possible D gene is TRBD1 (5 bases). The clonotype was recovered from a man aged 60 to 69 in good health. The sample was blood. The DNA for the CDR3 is TGTGCCAGCTCACAGGGACGGCAGAATGAAAAACTGTTTTTT. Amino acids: CASSQGRQNEKLFF.